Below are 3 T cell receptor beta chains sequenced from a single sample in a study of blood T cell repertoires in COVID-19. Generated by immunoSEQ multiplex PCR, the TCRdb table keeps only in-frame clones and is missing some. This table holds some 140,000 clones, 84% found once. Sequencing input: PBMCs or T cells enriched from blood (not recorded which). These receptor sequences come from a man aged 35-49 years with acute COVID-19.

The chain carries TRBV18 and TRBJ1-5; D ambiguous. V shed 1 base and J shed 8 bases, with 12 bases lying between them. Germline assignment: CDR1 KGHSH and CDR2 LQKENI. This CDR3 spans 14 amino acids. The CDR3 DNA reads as TGTGCCAGCTCACCACGAGGAGGGCCGGAGCCCCAGCATTTT. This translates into CASSPRGGPEPQHF. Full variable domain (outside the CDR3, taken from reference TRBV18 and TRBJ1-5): NAGVMQNPRHLVRRRGQEARLRCSPMKGHSHVYWYRQLPEEGLKFMVYLQKENIIDESGMPKERFSAEFPKEGPSILRIQQVVRGDSAAYFCASSPRGGPEPQHFGDGTRLSIL.

CDR3 coding DNA: TGTGCCAGCAGCCAGGGGGGGACCCAAGGAACCCAGTACTTC. Translated: CASSQGGTQGTQYF. The V call is TRBV3-1 (or the pseudogene TRBV3-2), the J call TRBJ2-5; 7 nucleotides match TRBD2. Trimming removed 3 bases from V and 8 bases from J; junction bases left unmatched: 9. The CDR3 is 14 residues long. The germline V gene encodes CDR1 LGHDT and CDR2 YNNKEL (reference sequence).

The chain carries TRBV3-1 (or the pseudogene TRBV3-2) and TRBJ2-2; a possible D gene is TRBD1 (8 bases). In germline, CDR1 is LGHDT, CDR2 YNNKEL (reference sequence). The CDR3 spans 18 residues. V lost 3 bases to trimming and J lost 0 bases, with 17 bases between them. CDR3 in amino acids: CASSQKQGGITNTGELFF. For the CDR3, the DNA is TGTGCCAGCAGCCAGAAACAGGGGGGGATTACGAACACCGGGGAGCTGTTTTTT.